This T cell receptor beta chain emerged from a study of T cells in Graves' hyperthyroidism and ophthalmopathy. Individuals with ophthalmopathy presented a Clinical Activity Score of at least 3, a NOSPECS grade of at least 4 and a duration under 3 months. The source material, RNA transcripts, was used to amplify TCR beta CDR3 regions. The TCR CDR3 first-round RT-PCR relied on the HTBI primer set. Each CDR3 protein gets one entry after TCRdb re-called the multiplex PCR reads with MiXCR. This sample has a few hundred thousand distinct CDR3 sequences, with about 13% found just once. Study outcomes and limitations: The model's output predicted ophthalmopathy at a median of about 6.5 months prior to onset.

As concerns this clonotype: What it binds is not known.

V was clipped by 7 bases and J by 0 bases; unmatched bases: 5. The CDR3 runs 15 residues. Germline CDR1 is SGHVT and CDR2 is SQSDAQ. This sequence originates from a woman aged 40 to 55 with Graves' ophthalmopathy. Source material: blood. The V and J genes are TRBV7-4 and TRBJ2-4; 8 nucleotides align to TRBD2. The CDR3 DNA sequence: TGTGCCAGCATCGCGGGGGGACTAGCCAAAAACATTCAGTACTTC. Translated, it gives CASIAGGLAKNIQYF.